This T cell receptor (beta chain) was identified during a study of tumor-infiltrating lymphocytes in primary liver carcinoma. Looking at the study overall: Patients of both sexes were 30 to 69 years old. Study findings and constraints: It was in tumors, not blood, that the top-250-clone fraction was significantly higher (p = 0.039).

For each extraction, RNA and DNA were obtained together from approximately 20-30 mg of unsorted bulk tissue. Infection with HBV was chronic in patients; they were treatment-naive. This CDR3 has 16 residues. CDR1 SGHVS and CDR2 FQNEAQ come from the germline V gene. Between the trimmed V and J ends, which lost 6 bases and 0 bases, there was a span of 16 bases. Points on this clonotype: Its antigen remains unknown. Since no conserved phenylalanine or tryptophan closes the CDR3, a read error is the likely cause.

The authors made TCR beta cDNA from approximately 490 ng total RNA with a constant-region primer. Each TCR beta library was derived from three nested multiplex PCR rounds that employed slightly modified ARM-PCR. A C-beta reverse primer was combined with TRBV1-TRBV30 forward primers in the first two PCR rounds, and each round had 10 cycles. A single record per CDR3 protein comes from TCRdb applying MiXCR to the multiplex PCR reads. The repertoire consists of more than 75,000 distinct CDR3 sequences, with approximately 70% occurring once and the leading ten covering just under 20%. The genes are TRBV7-8 and TRBJ2-3; a weak D match, TRBD1 (5 bases). The clonotype originates from a man aged 35-49 years with primary liver carcinoma and hepatitis B virus infection. Sequencing was carried out using liver tumor tissue from sampling region 1. Documented subset: tumor region T1, superior pole. The CDR3: CASSLGLSLSTDTQYS. The CDR3 DNA reads TGTGCCAGCAGTTTGGGGCTGTCGTTGAGCACAGATACGCAGTATTCT.